These 15 T cell receptor beta chains share one sample of origin, sequenced in a study of regulatory T cells in long-lasting Graves disease. Time point: newly diagnosed GD, antithyroid drugs for less than 3 months. Extracted PBMC RNA gave rise to the TCR library. Arm-PCR of CDR3 regions and iRepertoire HTBI primers were the basis on which TCR beta libraries were built. One entry per CDR3 protein, called by TCRdb with MiXCR from the multiplex PCR reads. The sample consists of 400,000 to 500,000 distinct CDR3 sequences, around 15% of them appearing once. These data were likewise used in another study, on T cells in Graves' hyperthyroidism and ophthalmopathy.

The sample consisted of peripheral blood mononuclear cells (PBMCs), taken at new diagnosis, from a patient treated with antithyroid drugs. These receptors all stem from a woman in her 50s with Graves disease.

V and J are TRBV6-5 and TRBJ1-5, with TRBD1 identical over 7 bases. Germline values: CDR1 MNHEY, CDR2 SVGAGI. J was trimmed by 5 bases and V by 4 bases; bases with no gene match: 11. This CDR3 has 16 residues. DNA of the CDR3: TGTGCCAGCAGTTTGACCTGGGACAGTAGAGATCAGCCCCAGCATTTT. Translation: CASSLTWDSRDQPQHF.

This clonotype came up many times. The chain combines TRBV7-9 with TRBJ2-5; D is possibly TRBD1 or TRBD2 (6 bases each). Trimming stripped 4 bases from V and 2 bases from J, with 11 bases between. Germline values: CDR1 SEHNR, CDR2 FQNEAQ (reference sequence). This CDR3 spans 14 amino acids. The CDR3 sequence: CASSYGGGQETQYF. The CDR3 DNA follows: TGTGCCAGCAGCTATGGAGGGGGGCAAGAGACCCAGTACTTC. The variable domain in full, with the rest retrieved from reference TRBV7-9 and TRBJ2-5, is DTGVSQNPRHKITKRGQNVTFRCDPISEHNRLYWYRQTLGQGPEFLTYFQNEAQLEKSRLLSDRFSAERPKGSFSTLEIQRTEQGDSAMYLCASSYGGGQETQYFGPGTRLLVL.

The chain has TRBV5-6 and TRBJ2-2; tentatively, D is TRBD2 (6 bases). V was clipped by 4 bases and J by 0 bases, with 10 bases between them. Germline V gives CDR1 SGHDT, CDR2 YYEEEE. The CDR3 length is 15 residues. The CDR3 here is CASSRRGPNTGELFF. The CDR3 region has the DNA TGTGCCAGCAGCCGGAGGGGCCCGAACACCGGGGAGCTGTTTTTT.

The chain has TRBV6-1 and TRBJ2-7; TRBD2 aligns across 11 bases. Germline V gives CDR1 MNHNS, CDR2 SASEGT. Trimming removed 5 bases from V and 0 bases from J; junction bases left unmatched: 6. There are 16 residues in the CDR3. The CDR3 region is CASSPWTSGYSYEQYF. As DNA, the CDR3 is TGTGCCAGCAGTCCCTGGACTAGCGGGTACTCCTACGAGCAGTACTTC.

This chain uses TRBV27 with TRBJ2-3, with D tentatively TRBD1 (5 bases). Germline CDR1 and CDR2: MNHEY and SMNVEV (reference sequence). The CDR3 has 17 residues. V lost 2 bases to trimming and J lost 1 base, with 16 bases between them. CDR3 bases: TGTGCCAGCAGTTTAAGCAGGGTGGCGGCGGGCACAGATACGCAGTATTTT. Its protein product is CASSLSRVAAGTDTQYF.

In its sample, this clonotype was seen many times. The chain joins TRBV28 to TRBJ2-1; 7 nucleotides match TRBD2. The CDR3 has 13 amino acids. Germline V CDR1 and CDR2: MDHEN, SYDVKM. V lost 6 bases, J lost 7 bases, and 6 bases stayed unmatched. The CDR3 nucleotides are TGTGCCAGCAGCCGATGGACTAGTAATGAGCAGTTCTTC. Its protein product is CASSRWTSNEQFF.

Many counts were recorded for this clonotype. The chain carries TRBV30 and TRBJ1-2; D possibly corresponds to TRBD1 (6 bases). Germline CDR1 is GTSNPN and CDR2 is SVGIG (reference sequence). V dropped 2 bases and J dropped 6 bases, with 16 bases sitting between them. This CDR3 region has 14 residues. The CDR3 loop is CAWSLSWGRDGYTF. The CDR3 DNA reads TGTGCCTGGAGTCTAAGTTGGGGGCGGGATGGCTACACCTTC.

The table lists this clonotype with many counts. The J gene is TRBJ2-7, the V gene TRBV27, with TRBD2 matching over 12 bases. The CDR3 spans 16 residues. V shed 0 bases, J shed 5 bases, and the junction held 5 bases outside the gene matches. Germline-derived CDR1 and CDR2 are MNHEY and SMNVEV (reference sequence). Written as DNA, the CDR3 is TGTGCCAGCAGTTTATCGGGGCGACTAGCGGGAGACGAGCAGTACTTC. Residues: CASSLSGRLAGDEQYF.

This clonotype was recorded many times. The chain links TRBV2 to TRBJ2-1; D gene uncertain. CDR3 length: 15 amino acids. Trimming cost V 0 bases and J 4 bases, with 10 bases left between them. Germline values: CDR1 SNHLY, CDR2 FYNNEI. The CDR3 region is CASSEAATRYNEQFF. Here the CDR3 DNA reads TGTGCCAGCAGTGAAGCCGCCACTCGATACAATGAGCAGTTCTTC. The full variable domain, its missing parts supplied by reference TRBV2 and TRBJ2-1, is EPEVTQTPSHQVTQMGQEVILRCVPISNHLYFYWYRQILGQKVEFLVSFYNNEISEKSEIFDDQFSVERPDGSNFTLKIRSTKLEDSAMYFCASSEAATRYNEQFFGPGTRLTVL.

V and J are TRBV4-1 and TRBJ2-1; D is perhaps TRBD1 or TRBD2 (6 bases each). The CDR3 contains 15 residues. CDR1 is MGHRA and CDR2 is YSYEKL in the germline V gene. V was shortened by 6 bases and J by 8 bases, with 20 bases between the two germline ends. The CDR3 sequence: CASRQQGLFGDEQFF. The CDR3 DNA reads TGCGCCAGCAGACAACAGGGACTGTTCGGGGATGAGCAGTTCTTC.

This clonotype appeared many times. The chain uses TRBV20-1 and TRBJ2-1; 8 nucleotides match TRBD2. With V trimmed by 5 bases and J by 7 bases, 13 bases remained unmatched. This CDR3 contains 15 residues. The germline gives CDR1 DFQATT, CDR2 SNEGSKA (reference sequence). The CDR3, as DNA: TGCAGTGCTCGAACCGGGACTAGTATCCTAAATGAGCAGTTCTTC. Translated: CSARTGTSILNEQFF.

This clonotype was seen at least ten times. J is TRBJ1-5 and V is TRBV28; D is uncertain. This CDR3 has 14 amino acids. Germline CDR1 reads MDHEN; CDR2 reads SYDVKM. Trimming stripped 2 bases from V and 3 bases from J, with 8 bases between. CDR3 protein: CASSLAPDNQPQHF. CDR3 DNA sequence: TGTGCCAGCAGTTTAGCCCCAGACAATCAGCCCCAGCATTTT.

This clonotype was seen many times. The rearrangement joins TRBV9 to TRBJ1-4; no clear D gene. Germline CDR1 and CDR2: SGDLS and YYNGEE. V gave up 0 bases and J gave up 10 bases, with 19 bases separating them. This CDR3 is built from 16 residues. As DNA, the CDR3 is TGTGCCAGCAGCGTAGACCCGTCGGGTCCCACCGGAAAACTGTTTTTT. Translating it yields CASSVDPSGPTGKLFF.

This clonotype has ten or more counts. The chain combines TRBV20-1 with TRBJ2-1, with a weak D call TRBD1 (5 bases). The CDR3 sequence is 12 residues long. Germline V lookup: CDR1 DFQATT, CDR2 SNEGSKA (reference sequence). Trimming removed 2 bases from V and 6 bases from J, with 8 bases in between. The CDR3 nucleotides are TGCAGTGCTAGACCCCAGGGCAATGAGCAGTTCTTC. It is translated as CSARPQGNEQFF.

The chain recombines TRBV20-1 with TRBJ2-5; TRBD2 might be the D (6 bases). The CDR3 spans 12 residues. Germline values: CDR1 DFQATT, CDR2 SNEGSKA (reference sequence). V gave up 6 bases and J gave up 5 bases, with 13 bases separating them. The CDR3 is CSAPGVAETQYF. In DNA, the CDR3 is TGCAGTGCCCCGGGAGTGGCGGAGACCCAGTACTTC.